These 2 T cell receptor beta chains came from one sample sequenced in a study of T-cell memory formation after mild COVID-19. One entry per CDR3 protein, called by TCRdb with MiXCR from the 5' RACE reads. Among 25,000 to 30,000 distinct CDR3 sequences listed, about 16% were seen once. The source material was PBMCs or a T cell subset sorted from them (not recorded which). Receptors originate from an adult who had mild COVID-19 (a few samples of this study predate the infection). Cell type and time point are not known.

This clonotype occurred many times. The chain couples TRBV11-2 to TRBJ2-2; 10 bases match TRBD2. The CDR3 runs to 17 residues. From germline, CDR1 is SGHAT and CDR2 FQNNGV. With 5 bases clipped from V and 6 bases from J, the junction kept 12 bases outside the gene matches. In DNA form, the CDR3 reads TGTGCCAGCAGCCGAGCGGGAGGGGGGGGCGTCGCCGGGGAGCTGTTTTTT. Translation gives CASSRAGGGGVAGELFF.

This clonotype appeared many times. The chain joins TRBV7-2 to TRBJ1-2; D is undetermined. V dropped 2 bases and J dropped 4 bases, with 14 bases sitting between them. CDR3 length: 15 residues. The germline CDR1 and CDR2 sequences are SGHTA and FQGNSA. This CDR3 reads CASSLINSDFYGYTF. CDR3 sequence (DNA): TGTGCCAGCAGCTTAATAAACTCCGACTTCTATGGCTACACCTTC.